A single sample is the source of the 5 T cell receptor beta chains below, sequenced in a study of T-cell reconstitution after alpha-beta-depleted transplantation in children. The TCRbeta library incorporated unique molecular identifiers. TCRdb redid the calling of the PCR reads with MiXCR, one entry per CDR3 protein. The sample includes almost 500,000 distinct CDR3 sequences, 9.5% to 15% of them seen just once. The input for sequencing was PBMCs from the stem cell graft donor, taken from the stem cell graft. The receptors derive from a human donor who donated a stem cell graft to a child with combined immunodeficiency.

The genes are TRBV28 and TRBJ2-5; D is unclear. Trimming cost V 6 bases and J 7 bases, with 12 bases left between them. CDR1 is MDHEN, CDR2 SYDVKM, per germline. The CDR3 sequence is 12 residues long. As DNA, the CDR3 is TGTGCCAGCAGCCCTCTGGTGGGGACCCAGTACTTC. This encodes CASSPLVGTQYF.

This clonotype was picked up a small number of times. This chain joins TRBV24-1 and TRBJ2-2; the D is unclear. Germline CDR1 reads KGHDR; CDR2 reads SFDVKD. Trimming stripped 9 bases from V and 4 bases from J, with 14 bases between. CDR3 length: 14 residues. The CDR3 spells CATQDGITTGELFF. The CDR3 bases are TGTGCCACCCAGGACGGAATTACCACCGGGGAGCTGTTTTTT.

This chain uses TRBV4-2 with TRBJ2-4, with 7 bases aligning to TRBD1. V lost 3 bases and J lost 3; bases outside the gene matches: 20. This CDR3 is built from 20 residues. CDR1 LGHNA and CDR2 YNFKEQ come from the germline V gene. The CDR3 nucleotides are TGTGCCAGCAGCCATCACAGACAGGGTATCGTGTTCACGGGCAAAAACATTCAGTACTTC. Encoded protein: CASSHHRQGIVFTGKNIQYF.

This clonotype has more than one count but fewer than ten. The chain links TRBV5-6 to TRBJ1-5; no firm D call. From germline, CDR1 is SGHDT and CDR2 YYEEEE. The CDR3 runs 14 residues. V shed 4 bases and J shed 3 bases, with 11 bases lying between them. The CDR3 region is CASSRQAPNQPQHF. Written as DNA, the CDR3 is TGTGCCAGCAGCCGCCAGGCTCCCAATCAGCCCCAGCATTTT.

This clonotype was detected only a few times. CDR3 coding DNA: TGCGCCAGCAGGAGGGGAGAGGGCGATGAGCAGTTCTTC. Its translation is CASRRGEGDEQFF. The J gene is TRBJ2-1, the V gene TRBV5-1; possibly TRBD1 or TRBD2 for D (5 bases each). Trimming removed 5 bases at V and 8 bases at J, with 14 bases between. Germline CDR1 and CDR2: SGHRS and YFSETQ. The CDR3 has 13 amino acids.